The next 7 T cell receptor beta chains were all read from a single sample in a study of molecular identifiers for immune sequencing clone quantification. TCRdb itself ran the PCR reads through MiXCR, one entry per CDR3 protein. The data hold approximately 9,400 distinct CDR3 sequences, with 20% to 25% observed a single time. The specimen sequenced was naive CD8+ T cells from blood, with Jurkat cell RNA spiked in. The subset was: FACS-sorted CD8+CD4-CCR7+CD45RA+ naive T cells. All receptors come from a human donor in good health. Some libraries in this study had Jurkat cell RNA spiked in.

About this clonotype: With a much larger clone just one base away, this may be a read error. The rearrangement joins TRBV5-5 to TRBJ1-1; no clear D gene. Germline-derived CDR1 and CDR2 are SGHKS and YYEKEE (reference sequence). V lost 4 bases, J lost 1 base, and 11 bases lay in between. CDR3 length: 14 amino acids. The CDR3 DNA is TGTGCCAGCAGCATGGCGGGGAAGAACACTGAAGCTTTCTTT. Protein: CASSMAGKNTEAFF.

Relative to its sample, this clonotype is medium-sized (0.01 to 0.1%). J is TRBJ1-5 and V is TRBV2, with TRBD1 identical over 10 bases. With V trimmed by 6 bases and J by 7 bases, 6 bases remained unmatched. CDR3 length: 14 residues. Germline V CDR1 and CDR2: SNHLY, FYNNEI. CDR3 sequence: CASSGTGEKQPQHF. The CDR3 DNA follows: TGTGCCAGCAGCGGGACAGGGGAAAAACAGCCCCAGCATTTT.

In the case of this clonotype: The junction does not match germline at one end; this may be a read error. This sequence joins TRBV19 and TRBJ1-1, with D uncertain. Germline V gives CDR1 LNHDA, CDR2 SQIVND (reference sequence). CDR3 length: 17 amino acids. The CDR3 region has the DNA TGTGCCAGTAGTATAGATCTTCCCGGGAGTCTGAACTCTGAAGCTTTCTTT. This translates into CASSIDLPGSLNSEAFF.

There are many counts of this clonotype. The gene calls are TRBV15 and TRBJ1-3; TRBD1 might be the D (5 bases). Germline V gene lookup returns CDR1 LNHNV and CDR2 YYDKDF (reference sequence). The CDR3 is 15 residues long. The V end lost 5 bases, the J end lost 2 bases, and 13 bases lay between the germline ends. Here the CDR3 reads CATSPLWGAGNTIYF. CDR3 in DNA: TGTGCCACCAGCCCACTCTGGGGGGCTGGAAACACCATATATTTT.

To note about this clonotype: At one of its ends the junction is not consistent with the germline gene, which may arise from a read error. The chain has TRBV19 and TRBJ2-1; 8 nucleotides match TRBD2. The CDR3 loop spans 14 amino acids. From germline, CDR1 is LNHDA and CDR2 SQIVND (reference sequence). The CDR3 coding sequence is TGTGCCAGTAGTATGGCTCTAGCGGGTAATGAGCAGCTCTTC. Translation: CASSMALAGNEQLF.

By sample fraction, this clonotype is medium-sized. The CDR3 protein is CASSASGDTGELFF. CDR3 sequence (DNA): TGTGCCAGCAGCGCGAGCGGAGACACCGGGGAGCTGTTTTTT. The chain joins TRBV9 to TRBJ2-2; possibly TRBD2 for D (5 bases). The CDR3 spans 14 residues. The V end lost 3 bases, the J end lost 3 bases, and 9 bases lay between the germline ends. Germline-derived CDR1 and CDR2 are SGDLS and YYNGEE.

This clonotype was observed many times. This chain's CDR3 is CASSPGTSGNYNEQFF. The CDR3 DNA reads TGTGCCAGCAGTCCCGGGACTAGCGGAAATTACAATGAGCAGTTCTTC. The chain employs TRBV27 and TRBJ2-1; 11 positions agree with TRBD2. CDR1 and CDR2 from the germline V gene are MNHEY and SMNVEV (reference sequence). The CDR3 is 16 residues long. V lost 5 bases, J lost 4 bases, and 7 bases stayed unmatched.